Presented here are 23 T cell receptor beta chains from one specimen sequenced in a study of T-cell memory formation after mild COVID-19. TCRdb analysed the 5' RACE reads with MiXCR anew, one entry per CDR3 protein. Among about 210,000 distinct CDR3 sequences listed, approximately 30% were seen once. The sequenced sample was PBMCs or a T cell subset sorted from them (not recorded which). Receptors originate from an adult woman who had mild COVID-19 (a few samples of this study predate the infection). Cell type and time point are not known.

The chain uses TRBV6-5 and TRBJ2-6; D might be TRBD1 (5 bases). From germline, CDR1 is MNHEY and CDR2 SVGAGI. V was shortened by 5 bases and J by 2 bases, with 10 bases between the two germline ends. The CDR3 is made up of 15 amino acids. The DNA for the CDR3 is TGTGCCAGCAGTCCAGGGCCCCCTGGGGCCAACGTCCTGACTTTC. Translating it yields CASSPGPPGANVLTF.

This clonotype showed up just a few times. The J gene is TRBJ1-1, the V gene TRBV20-1; 11 nucleotides align to TRBD1. The CDR3 loop spans 16 amino acids. From germline, CDR1 is DFQATT and CDR2 SNEGSKA (reference sequence). The V and J ends lost 4 bases and 3 bases, in that order; junction bases with no gene match: 10. CDR3 sequence reads: CSAKDRGLEPDTEAFF. The CDR3 region has the DNA TGCAGTGCTAAGGACAGGGGGCTCGAACCCGACACTGAAGCTTTCTTT.

The sample holds a few counts of this clonotype. The CDR3 loop is CASLTGGNEQYF. Here the CDR3 DNA reads TGTGCCAGCCTAACAGGGGGGAACGAGCAGTACTTC. This chain connects TRBV7-9 to TRBJ2-7; 8 bases line up with TRBD1. Germline values: CDR1 SEHNR, CDR2 FQNEAQ (reference sequence). The CDR3 is 12 residues long. Trimming took 8 bases from V and 5 from J; bases not matched to a gene: 5.

The chain employs TRBV24-1 and TRBJ2-1, with 9 bases fitting TRBD1. This CDR3 is 14 amino acids long. V was pared by 5 bases and J by 7 bases, with 5 bases of the junction left unmatched. Per germline, CDR1 KGHDR and CDR2 SFDVKD. The CDR3 sequence is CATSGTGERNEQFF. The CDR3 bases are TGTGCCACCAGTGGGACAGGGGAAAGGAATGAGCAGTTCTTC.

J is TRBJ2-3 and V is TRBV12-3 or TRBV12-4; 11 bases line up with TRBD2. The V gene end was trimmed by 7 bases and the J gene end by 2 bases; junction bases not matched to a gene: 17. The CDR3 consists of 19 residues. Written as DNA, the CDR3 is TGTGCCAGCACTTTCTCGGCCCTGACTAGCGGGGTATTCACAGATACGCAGTATTTT. Encoded protein: CASTFSALTSGVFTDTQYF.

The V and J genes are TRBV7-2 and TRBJ2-7, with TRBD2 matching 14 bases. V shed 5 bases, J shed 2 bases, and the junction held 5 bases outside the gene matches. Germline V gene sequence: CDR1 SGHTA, CDR2 FQGNSA. This CDR3 spans 16 amino acids. The CDR3 here is CASSRRLAGGPYEQYF. In DNA, the CDR3 is TGTGCCAGCAGCCGGAGACTAGCGGGGGGGCCCTACGAGCAGTACTTC.

In this sample, this clonotype turned up a few times. V gene TRBV12-3 or TRBV12-4 combines with J gene TRBJ2-7, with 15 bases fitting TRBD2. The CDR3 has 18 residues. V shed 5 bases, J shed 0 bases, and the junction held 8 bases outside the gene matches. The CDR3 loop is CASSPGTSGGHSSYEQYF. CDR3 in DNA: TGTGCCAGCAGTCCCGGGACTAGCGGGGGGCACAGCTCCTACGAGCAGTACTTC.

The CDR3 loop is CASSPIPLGHEQYF. The CDR3 DNA follows: TGTGCCAGCTCACCAATCCCGCTGGGCCACGAGCAGTACTTC. The chain has TRBV18 and TRBJ2-7; D is ambiguous. This CDR3 contains 14 residues. Germline V lookup: CDR1 KGHSH, CDR2 LQKENI. Trimming removed 2 bases from V and 5 bases from J, with 13 bases in between.

The V and J genes are TRBV7-2 and TRBJ1-2, with TRBD1 identical over 11 bases. Trimming at V came to 6 bases and at J to 6 bases, leaving 6 bases not matched to a gene. Per germline, CDR1 SGHTA and CDR2 FQGNSA. The CDR3 runs 14 residues. The CDR3 loop is CASRGTGGIHGYTF. The CDR3, as DNA: TGTGCCAGCAGGGGGACAGGGGGGATCCATGGCTACACCTTC.

J is TRBJ2-3 and V is TRBV27; 7 nucleotides agree with TRBD1. This CDR3 has 13 amino acids. V lost 8 bases and J lost 6; bases outside the gene matches: 8. CDR1 is MNHEY and CDR2 is SMNVEV in the germline V gene (reference sequence). The CDR3 sequence is CASGGQTPDTQYF. The DNA for the CDR3 is TGTGCCAGCGGGGGACAGACGCCTGATACGCAGTATTTT.

This clonotype has a handful of counts. The genes are TRBV18 and TRBJ1-2; the D is unclear. V lost 5 bases, J lost 8 bases, and 18 bases lay in between. Germline CDR1 reads KGHSH; CDR2 reads LQKENI. CDR3 size: 14 residues. The CDR3 loop is CASSSQVPRSGYTF. The DNA of the CDR3 is TGTGCCAGCTCAAGTCAGGTTCCGAGGTCGGGCTACACCTTC.

The rearrangement uses TRBV7-9 and TRBJ2-7; a possible D gene is TRBD1 (6 bases). CDR1 SEHNR and CDR2 FQNEAQ come from the germline V gene (reference sequence). The CDR3 has 14 residues. V gave up 4 bases and J gave up 3 bases, with 13 bases separating them. The CDR3 sequence is CASSSRDKIYEQYF. CDR3 DNA: TGTGCCAGCAGCTCCCGGGACAAGATCTACGAGCAGTACTTC.

This clonotype was counted only a few times. The rearrangement joins TRBV15 to TRBJ2-2; 9 bases map to TRBD1. Germline CDR1 reads LNHNV; CDR2 reads YYDKDF (reference sequence). Unmatched junction bases numbered 3, after V lost 0 bases and J lost 7 bases. The CDR3 is made up of 15 amino acids. The CDR3 bases are TGTGCCACCAGCAGAGAACAGGGGGCGATCGGGGAGCTGTTTTTT. Its protein is CATSREQGAIGELFF.

This clonotype was found a few times. The chain links TRBV7-9 to TRBJ1-1; 7 nucleotides match TRBD1. The CDR3 length is 13 residues. The junction had 5 bases not matched to a gene; V was cut back by 6 bases and J by 4 bases. Germline V gene data show CDR1 as SEHNR and CDR2 as FQNEAQ (reference sequence). The CDR3: CASSPDRATEAFF. The CDR3 nucleotides are TGTGCCAGCAGTCCCGACAGGGCCACTGAAGCTTTCTTT.

This chain connects TRBV6-5 to TRBJ2-3; perhaps TRBD2 as D (5 bases). Germline V CDR1 and CDR2: MNHEY, SVGAGI. This CDR3 contains 14 residues. Trimming cost V 2 bases and J 3 bases, with 9 bases left between them. The CDR3 sequence: CASSYRGTTDTQYF. CDR3 DNA sequence: TGTGCCAGCAGTTACCGGGGTACGACAGATACGCAGTATTTT.

The chain links TRBV3-1 to TRBJ2-1; possibly TRBD1 for D (5 bases). Germline V lookup: CDR1 LGHDT, CDR2 YNNKEL (reference sequence). This CDR3 has 15 amino acids. With 0 bases removed from V and 6 bases from J, the gap between germline ends came to 12 bases. The CDR3 DNA sequence: TGTGCCAGCAGCCAAGATCCGGCTAGGGGCAATGAGCAGTTCTTC. This gives the protein CASSQDPARGNEQFF.

The chain joins TRBV7-2 to TRBJ2-1; 8 bases fit TRBD2. The CDR3 is 15 residues long. Per the germline V gene, CDR1 is SGHTA and CDR2 is FQGNSA. V lost 4 bases, J lost 8 bases, and 10 bases stayed unmatched. CDR3 bases: TGTGCCAGCAGCTGGAGCGGGAGTAATATGGATGAGCAGTTCTTC. Translation gives CASSWSGSNMDEQFF.

The chain uses TRBV27 and TRBJ2-2; no firm D call. CDR3 length: 15 amino acids. CDR1 MNHEY and CDR2 SMNVEV come from the germline V gene (reference sequence). The ends were cut back, 7 bases at V and 5 bases at J, with 17 bases in the middle. The CDR3 DNA sequence: TGTGCCAGCATGGTCGGCCAACGACGGACCGGGGAGCTGTTTTTT. This translates into CASMVGQRRTGELFF.

This clonotype has just a few counts. This rearrangement joins TRBV29-1 to TRBJ2-1; 12 bases are shared with TRBD2. Per the germline V gene, CDR1 is SQVTM and CDR2 is ANQGSEA. The trim removed 4 bases at V and 6 bases at J, leaving 7 bases unmatched. This CDR3 contains 15 residues. The CDR3, as DNA: TGCAGCGTTGGACTACTAGCGGGAGGAGGCAATGAGCAGTTCTTC. It specifies CSVGLLAGGGNEQFF.

This clonotype has more than one count but fewer than ten. The chain couples TRBV30 to TRBJ2-5; D may be TRBD1 (5 bases). Germline loops: CDR1 GTSNPN, CDR2 SVGIG (reference sequence). Trimming stripped 3 bases from V and 4 bases from J, with 15 bases between. The CDR3 is 14 amino acids. The CDR3 DNA reads as TGTGCCTGGAGAGGAAGGGGTAGGGGAGAGACCCAGTACTTC. It yields the protein CAWRGRGRGETQYF.

This clonotype was seen only a few times. The chain employs TRBV2 and TRBJ2-2; tentatively, D is TRBD2 (6 bases). Germline V gene sequence: CDR1 SNHLY, CDR2 FYNNEI. The CDR3 extends over 14 amino acids. With 4 bases removed from V and 4 bases from J, the gap between germline ends came to 10 bases. Written as DNA, the CDR3 is TGTGCCAGCAGTGTTCTGGGGGGCACCGGGGAGCTGTTTTTT. It yields the protein CASSVLGGTGELFF. Based on the CDR3 plus reference TRBV2 and TRBJ2-2, the full variable domain is EPEVTQTPSHQVTQMGQEVILRCVPISNHLYFYWYRQILGQKVEFLVSFYNNEISEKSEIFDDQFSVERPDGSNFTLKIRSTKLEDSAMYFCASSVLGGTGELFFGEGSRLTVL.

V gene TRBV6-2 or TRBV6-3 combines with J gene TRBJ1-2; TRBD1 matches 7 bases. The V gene's germline CDR1 is MNHEY and CDR2 SVGEGT. The length of the CDR3 is 13 residues. V was clipped by 6 bases and J by 4 bases; unmatched bases: 5. CDR3 sequence: CASSETGLYGYTF. CDR3 coding DNA: TGTGCCAGCAGCGAGACAGGGCTCTATGGCTACACCTTC.

The chain joins TRBV29-1 to TRBJ2-1; D not resolved. The CDR3 is 12 residues long. V lost 3 bases to trimming and J lost 4 bases, with 7 bases between them. Germline CDR1 reads SQVTM; CDR2 reads ANQGSEA. This CDR3 is CSVEAGYNEQFF. CDR3 DNA sequence: TGCAGCGTTGAGGCAGGATACAATGAGCAGTTCTTC.